The source of this T cell receptor (beta chain) is a study of blood T cell repertoires in COVID-19. Across the study: Spain, Italy and the United States supplied samples that represented acute and convalescent COVID-19.

Germline CDR1 MNHEY, CDR2 SVGEGT. CDR3 length: 17 amino acids. The V end was cut by 4 bases, the J end by 2 bases, with 20 bases between. Only in-frame clones appear in the TCRdb table, and some are missing; sequencing was by immunoSEQ multiplex PCR. Of roughly 130,000 clones in the sample, about 80% are singletons; the top ten hold just over 9%. Living in roughly 25 US areas, the participants were between roughly 18 and 95 years of age. The sequence was collected from a man aged 50 to 60 who had recovered from COVID-19. Material: PBMCs or T cells enriched from blood (not recorded which). The chain has TRBV6-2 or TRBV6-3 and TRBJ1-2; TRBD1 might be the D (5 bases). The CDR3 here is CASSSVRSAGSNYGYTF. The CDR3 DNA is TGTGCCAGCAGTTCCGTACGGTCGGCAGGGTCGAACTATGGCTACACCTTC.